Described below is a single TCR beta chain sequence and its context. This record comes from a study of T-cell memory formation after mild COVID-19. Barcoded TCR alpha and TCR beta cDNA libraries with UMIs came from 5'RACE using constant-segment primers. TCRdb called the 5' RACE reads again in MiXCR, with one record for every CDR3 protein. Found here are a few hundred thousand distinct CDR3 sequences, approximately 24% of them singletons; the top ten hold around 8.8%. The CDR3 runs to 14 residues. The V and J ends lost 3 bases and 0 bases respectively, with 8 bases between them. Per germline, CDR1 MRHNA and CDR2 SNTAGT.

Sequenced material: PBMCs or a T cell subset sorted from them (not recorded which). The chain uses TRBV6-4 and TRBJ1-1, with a possible D match to TRBD1 (5 bases). The origin of this receptor is an adult woman who had mild COVID-19 (a few samples of this study predate the infection). Cell type and time point are not known. The CDR3 sequence: CASSDGGLNTEAFF. The CDR3 DNA reads as TGTGCCAGCAGTGATGGGGGATTGAACACTGAAGCTTTCTTT.